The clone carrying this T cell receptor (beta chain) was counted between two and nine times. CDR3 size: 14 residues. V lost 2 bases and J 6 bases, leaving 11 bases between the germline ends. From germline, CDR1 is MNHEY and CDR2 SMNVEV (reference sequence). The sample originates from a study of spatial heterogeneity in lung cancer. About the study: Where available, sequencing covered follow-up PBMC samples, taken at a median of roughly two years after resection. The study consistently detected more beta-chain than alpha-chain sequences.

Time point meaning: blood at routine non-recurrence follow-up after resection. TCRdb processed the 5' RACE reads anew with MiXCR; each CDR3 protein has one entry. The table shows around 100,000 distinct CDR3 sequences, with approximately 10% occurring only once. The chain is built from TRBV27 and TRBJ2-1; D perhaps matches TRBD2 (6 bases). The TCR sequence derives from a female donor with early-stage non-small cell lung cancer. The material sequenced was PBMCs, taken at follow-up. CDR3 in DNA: TGTGCCAGCAGTTTACGGGGGTTGAGCAATGAGCAGTTCTTC. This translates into CASSLRGLSNEQFF.